Below, one TCR beta chain is given with its context. Profiling relied on immunoSEQ multiplex PCR, and the TCRdb table lists in-frame clones only, not all of them. The sample includes 140,000 to 150,000 clones, 84% seen only once; the top ten take about 10%. V was pared by 3 bases and J by 1 base, with 15 bases of the junction left unmatched. CDR3 length: 19 amino acids. The data are from a study of blood T cell repertoires in COVID-19. Across the study: COVID-19 samples from acute and convalescent phases originated in the United States, Italy and Spain. T cells, B-cell-depleted T cells, or PBMCs provided the cDNA or gDNA that served as material.

The chain uses TRBV23-1 and TRBJ1-5; 7 nucleotides agree with TRBD1. TRBV23-1 is flagged as an ORF with uncertain function. This receptor was obtained from a man aged 60-69 years with active or convalescent COVID-19. Sequenced sample: peripheral blood. For the CDR3, the DNA is TGCGCCAGCAGTCACGTGAAGGGACAGCAGTTTCTCAGCAATCAGCCCCAGCATTTT. Translation: CASSHVKGQQFLSNQPQHF.